This is a list of T cell receptor beta chains from one sample in a study of Ad26.COV2.S vaccination and SARS-CoV-2 variants. The data were produced by immunoSEQ multiplex PCR, yet TCRdb's version contains in-frame clones alone and is incomplete. The sample includes about 350,000 clones, 88% of them seen just once. This specimen consisted of peripheral blood, obtained in a trial of Ad26.COV2.S vaccine versus placebo. The receptor source for this set is a person aged 18-65 years who received the Ad26.COV2.S COVID-19 vaccine or a placebo. Each CDR3 is given with its conserved first and last residue. D genes are given only for firm matches. Not every row has a clone size; where given, it reads once, few, many or a size class.

CDR3aa,CDR3nt,d_gene,j_gene,v_gene,abundance
CASSQEVQGRLTGELFF,TGTGCCAGCAGCCAAGAGGTCCAGGGTCGTCTGACCGGGGAGCTGTTTTTT,.,TRBJ2-2,TRBV4-2,few
CASSGRDRDYEQYF,TGTGCCAGCAGCGGGCGGGACAGGGATTACGAGCAGTACTTC,TRBD1,TRBJ2-7,TRBV3-1/TRBV3-2,.
CASRSPLEDSNQPQHF,TGTGCCAGCAGATCCCCTCTTGAGGACAGCAATCAGCCCCAGCATTTT,.,TRBJ1-5,TRBV6-6,.
CASSPAGGANYGYTF,TGTGCCAGCAGCCCTGCGGGGGGGGCTAACTATGGCTACACCTTC,.,TRBJ1-2,TRBV4-2,.
CASSLSYRAVNYGYTF,TGTGCCAGCAGCTTATCTTACAGGGCGGTTAACTATGGCTACACCTTC,.,TRBJ1-2,TRBV7-9,.
CSVRWDRAGANVLTF,TGCAGCGTTAGGTGGGACAGGGCTGGGGCCAACGTCCTGACTTTC,TRBD1,TRBJ2-6,TRBV29-1,.
CASSLRGQEAYEQYF,TGCGCCAGCAGCTTAAGGGGACAAGAGGCCTACGAGCAGTACTTC,.,TRBJ2-7,TRBV5-1,.
CASSLASRATYNSPLHF,TGTGCCAGCAGCTTGGCTTCGAGGGCGACCTATAATTCACCCCTCCACTTT,.,TRBJ1-6,TRBV5-4,.
CASSLNGASGYTF,TGTGCCAGCAGCTTAAACGGAGCGTCCGGCTACACCTTC,.,TRBJ1-2,TRBV7-3,.
CASSLFPDRGQRGYTF,TGTGCCAGCAGCTTGTTTCCGGACAGGGGGCAAAGGGGCTACACCTTC,TRBD1,TRBJ1-2,TRBV7-8,.
CATSRGSLAGGPNEQYF,TGTGCCACCAGCAGAGGATCCCTAGCGGGAGGGCCTAACGAGCAGTACTTC,TRBD2,TRBJ2-7,TRBV15,.
CASSLARQITGELFF,TGTGCCAGCAGTTTAGCCCGACAGATCACCGGGGAGCTGTTTTTT,.,TRBJ2-2,TRBV28,.
CASNRNGGRREAGELFF,TGCGCCAGCAACAGGAATGGGGGGCGAAGGGAGGCCGGGGAGCTGTTTTTT,.,TRBJ2-2,TRBV23-1,.
CASSLSPGAEAFF,TGTGCCAGCAGCTTGTCCCCAGGCGCTGAAGCTTTCTTT,.,TRBJ1-1,TRBV7-6,.
CASRSWGDEAFF,TGTGCCAGTAGGTCCTGGGGCGATGAAGCTTTCTTT,.,TRBJ1-1,TRBV19,.
CASSPVQTISYEQYF,TGTGCCAGCTCACCAGTACAGACGATCTCCTACGAGCAGTACTTC,.,TRBJ2-7,TRBV18,.
CASSVGQGAPGANVLTF,TGTGCCAGTAGTGTTGGACAGGGGGCACCTGGGGCCAACGTCCTGACTTTC,TRBD1,TRBJ2-6,TRBV19,.
CASSLRTSGEETQYF,TGTGCCAGCAGCCTCCGGACTAGCGGGGAAGAGACCCAGTACTTC,TRBD2,TRBJ2-5,TRBV7-9,.
CASSWNMDSSYEQYF,TGCGCCAGCAGCTGGAATATGGACAGCTCCTACGAGCAGTACTTC,.,TRBJ2-7,TRBV5-1,.
CARRTGANEKLFF,TGTGCCAGACGGACAGGTGCTAATGAAAAACTGTTTTTT,TRBD1,TRBJ1-4,TRBV24-1,.
CASSSVRANYGYTF,TGTGCCAGCAGCTCGGTGAGAGCTAACTATGGCTACACCTTC,.,TRBJ1-2,TRBV7-9,.
CASSPRVVANSPLHF,TGTGCCAGCAGTCCTAGGGTGGTGGCTAATTCACCCCTCCACTTT,.,TRBJ1-6,TRBV27,.
CASSQTGTYEQYF,TGTGCCAGCAGTCAGACAGGGACCTACGAGCAGTACTTC,TRBD1,TRBJ2-7,TRBV27,.
CASSLMDGKLFF,TGTGCCAGCAGTTTAATGGATGGAAAACTGTTTTTT,.,TRBJ1-4,TRBV28,.
CASSPGQGREPLHF,TGTGCCAGCAGCCCCGGTCAGGGGCGGGAACCCCTCCACTTT,.,TRBJ1-6,TRBV5-4,.
CASTPRGAQNTGELFF,TGTGCCAGCACCCCCCGGGGGGCCCAAAACACCGGGGAGCTGTTTTTT,.,TRBJ2-2,TRBV27,.
CAISLGVSSQPQHF,TGTGCCATCAGCCTCGGGGTCAGTTCTCAGCCCCAGCATTTT,.,TRBJ1-5,TRBV10-3,.
CASSLQMAGQETQYF,TGTGCCAGCAGCTTGCAAATGGCGGGACAAGAGACCCAGTACTTC,.,TRBJ2-5,TRBV5-4,.
CASRLLAGNEQFF,TGTGCCAGCAGATTACTAGCGGGCAATGAGCAGTTCTTC,TRBD2,TRBJ2-1,TRBV28,.
CASSLRGTTNEKLFF,TGTGCCAGCAGTTTGCGTGGTACAACTAATGAAAAACTGTTTTTT,.,TRBJ1-4,TRBV28,.
CASSIGVPGGNQPQHF,TGTGCCAGTAGTATAGGAGTTCCGGGAGGCAATCAGCCCCAGCATTTT,.,TRBJ1-5,TRBV19,.
CASSSYRSGYTF,TGTGCCAGCAGCTCATACCGGAGTGGCTACACCTTC,.,TRBJ1-2,TRBV6-5,.
CASTPDGPTGEQYF,TGTGCCAGCACCCCGGACGGGCCCACAGGCGAGCAGTACTTC,.,TRBJ2-7,TRBV6-2/TRBV6-3,.
CASSYERLAGADTQYF,TGTGCCAGCAGTTACGAAAGACTAGCGGGAGCTGATACGCAGTATTTT,TRBD2,TRBJ2-3,TRBV6-2/TRBV6-3,few
CASSSLQGSEQYF,TGTGCCAGCAGCAGTCTCCAGGGTAGCGAGCAGTACTTC,.,TRBJ2-7,TRBV14,.
CASSLSTGRTQPQHF,TGTGCCAGTAGTCTCTCGACAGGGCGTACACAGCCCCAGCATTTT,TRBD1,TRBJ1-5,TRBV19,.
CASSQEQGAYEQYF,TGTGCCAGCAGCCAAGAACAGGGTGCCTACGAGCAGTACTTC,.,TRBJ2-7,TRBV7-2,.
CASSREGMNTEAFF,TGCGCCAGCAGCCGCGAGGGGATGAACACTGAAGCTTTCTTT,.,TRBJ1-1,TRBV5-1,.
CASHLRQGSGDTQYF,TGTGCCAGCCACCTCAGACAGGGGAGTGGGGATACGCAGTATTTT,TRBD1,TRBJ2-3,TRBV27,.
CASSQGDRQNEKLFF,TGCGCCAGCAGCCAAGGGGACAGGCAGAATGAAAAACTGTTTTTT,TRBD1,TRBJ1-4,TRBV4-3,.
CASSYQGGEVYNEQFF,TGTGCCAGCAGCTACCAAGGGGGGGAAGTATACAATGAGCAGTTCTTC,.,TRBJ2-1,TRBV11-2,.
CASSRFGTSGGYEQFF,TGTGCCAGTAGTAGATTTGGGACTAGCGGGGGTTATGAGCAGTTCTTC,TRBD2,TRBJ2-1,TRBV19,.
CAWSRGTGVYEQYF,TGTGCCTGGAGTAGGGGGACAGGGGTCTACGAGCAGTACTTC,TRBD1,TRBJ2-7,TRBV30,few
CASSLGTGTGGYNEQFF,TGTGCCAGCAGCTTAGGTACCGGGACAGGGGGTTACAATGAGCAGTTCTTC,TRBD1,TRBJ2-1,TRBV11-3,.
CACTTTDRAYEQYF,TGTGCCTGTACCACAACGGACAGAGCCTACGAGCAGTACTTC,.,TRBJ2-7,TRBV30,.
CASSPALNTGELFF,TGTGCCAGCAGCCCGGCCCTGAACACCGGGGAGCTGTTTTTT,.,TRBJ2-2,TRBV11-2,.
CASSKTGVQETQYF,TGTGCCAGTAGTAAGACAGGGGTCCAAGAGACCCAGTACTTC,TRBD1,TRBJ2-5,TRBV19,.
CSVEEPGEQAFF,TGCAGCGTTGAAGAACCAGGGGAGCAGGCTTTCTTT,.,TRBJ1-1,TRBV29-1,.
CASSVTTGIIDEQFF,TGTGCCAGCAGCGTTACGACAGGGATTATCGATGAGCAGTTCTTC,TRBD1,TRBJ2-1,TRBV7-3,.
CASSTGLHGYTF,TGTGCCAGCAGCACCGGGCTGCATGGCTACACCTTC,.,TRBJ1-2,TRBV13,.
CASSLATQYQETQYF,TGTGCCAGCAGCTTGGCCACCCAGTACCAAGAGACCCAGTACTTC,.,TRBJ2-5,TRBV5-6,.
CASTIGLAGVDEQFF,TGTGCCAGTACCATTGGTCTAGCGGGAGTGGATGAGCAGTTCTTC,TRBD2,TRBJ2-1,TRBV19,.
CASSFRPPTSKNIQYF,TGTGCCAGCAGCTTCCGACCACCGACTAGCAAAAACATTCAGTACTTC,.,TRBJ2-4,TRBV11-2,.